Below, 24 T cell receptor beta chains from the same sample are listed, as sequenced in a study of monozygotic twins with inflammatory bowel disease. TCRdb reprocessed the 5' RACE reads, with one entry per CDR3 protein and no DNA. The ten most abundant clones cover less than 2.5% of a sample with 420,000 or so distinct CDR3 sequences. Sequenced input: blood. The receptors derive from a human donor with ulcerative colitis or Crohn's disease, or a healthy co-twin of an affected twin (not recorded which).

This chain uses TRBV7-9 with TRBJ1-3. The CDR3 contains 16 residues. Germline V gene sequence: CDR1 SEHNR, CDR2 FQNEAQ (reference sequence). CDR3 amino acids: CASSLEGSVPGNTIYF.

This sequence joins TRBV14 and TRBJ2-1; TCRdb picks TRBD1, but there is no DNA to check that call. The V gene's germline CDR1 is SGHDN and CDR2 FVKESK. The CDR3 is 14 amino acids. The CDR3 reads CASKGAPQSDEQFF.

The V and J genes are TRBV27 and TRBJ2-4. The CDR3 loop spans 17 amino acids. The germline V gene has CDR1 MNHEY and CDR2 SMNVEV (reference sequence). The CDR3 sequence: CASSPKPQRLAKNIQYF.

CDR3 loop: CASSSRTSGGQETQYF. The chain couples TRBV7-2 to TRBJ2-5; TCRdb's D call of TRBD2 is untestable without DNA. Germline assignment: CDR1 SGHTA and CDR2 FQGNSA. The CDR3 runs to 16 residues. The full variable domain, rest sourced from reference TRBV7-2 and TRBJ2-5, is GAGVSQSPSNKVTEKGKDVELRCDPISGHTALYWYRQSLGQGLEFLIYFQGNSAPDKSGLPSDRFSAERTGGSVSTLTIQRTQQEDSAVYLCASSSRTSGGQETQYFGPGTRLLVL.

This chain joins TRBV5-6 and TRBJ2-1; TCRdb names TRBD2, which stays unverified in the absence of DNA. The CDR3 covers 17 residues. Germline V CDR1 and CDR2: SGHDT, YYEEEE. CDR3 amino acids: CASSSNVRLAVYNEQFF.

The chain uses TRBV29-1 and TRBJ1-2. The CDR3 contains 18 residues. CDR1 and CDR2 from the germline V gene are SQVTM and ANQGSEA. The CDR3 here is CSVVPPLGARTTFYGYTF. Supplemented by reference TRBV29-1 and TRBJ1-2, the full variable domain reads SAVISQKPSRDICQRGTSLTIQCQVDSQVTMMFWYRQQPGQSLTLIATANQGSEATYESGFVIDKFPISRPNLTFSTLTVSNMSPEDSSIYLCSVVPPLGARTTFYGYTFGSGTRLTVV.

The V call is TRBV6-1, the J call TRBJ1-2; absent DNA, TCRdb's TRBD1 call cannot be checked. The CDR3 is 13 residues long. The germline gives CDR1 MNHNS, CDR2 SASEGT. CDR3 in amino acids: CASSSRGGYGYTF.

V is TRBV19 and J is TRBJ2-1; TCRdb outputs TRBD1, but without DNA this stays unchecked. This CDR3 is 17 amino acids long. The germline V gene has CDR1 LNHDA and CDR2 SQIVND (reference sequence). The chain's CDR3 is CASSSGPGQGSYNEQFF.

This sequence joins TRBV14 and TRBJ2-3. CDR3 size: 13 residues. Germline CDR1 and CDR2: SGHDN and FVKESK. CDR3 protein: CASSQVFTDTQYF.

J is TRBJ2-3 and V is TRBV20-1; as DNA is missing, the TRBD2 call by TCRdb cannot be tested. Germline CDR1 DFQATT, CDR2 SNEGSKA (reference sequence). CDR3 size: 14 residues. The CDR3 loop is CSASGLSGRDTQYF.

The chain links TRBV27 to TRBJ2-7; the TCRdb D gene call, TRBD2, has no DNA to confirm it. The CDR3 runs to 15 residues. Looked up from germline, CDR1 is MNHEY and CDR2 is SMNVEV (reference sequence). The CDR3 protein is CASSSTGSHYYEQYF.

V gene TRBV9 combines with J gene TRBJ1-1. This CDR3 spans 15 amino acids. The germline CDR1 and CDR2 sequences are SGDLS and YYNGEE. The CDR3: CASSVEVNMNTEAFF.

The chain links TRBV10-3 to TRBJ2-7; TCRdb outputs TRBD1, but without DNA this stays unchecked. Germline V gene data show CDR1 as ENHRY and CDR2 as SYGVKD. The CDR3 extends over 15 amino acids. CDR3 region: CASVKGQGGDYEQYF.

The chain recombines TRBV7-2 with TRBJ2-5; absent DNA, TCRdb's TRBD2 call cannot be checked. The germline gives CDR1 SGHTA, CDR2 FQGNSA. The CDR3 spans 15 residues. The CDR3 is CASSLELAGTETQYF.

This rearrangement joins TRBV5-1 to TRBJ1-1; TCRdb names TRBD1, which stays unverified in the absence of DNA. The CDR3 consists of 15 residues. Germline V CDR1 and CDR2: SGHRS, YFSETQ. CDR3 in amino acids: CASSPALTRRTEAFF.

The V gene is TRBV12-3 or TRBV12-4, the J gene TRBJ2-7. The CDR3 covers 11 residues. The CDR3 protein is CASSLALEQYF.

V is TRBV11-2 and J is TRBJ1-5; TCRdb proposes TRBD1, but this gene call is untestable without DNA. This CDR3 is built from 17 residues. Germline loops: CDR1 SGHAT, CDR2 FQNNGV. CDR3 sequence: CASSLGVGGKGYQPQHF.

CDR3: CAISESGSMNTEAFF. The V gene is TRBV10-3, the J gene TRBJ1-1. Per the germline V gene, CDR1 is ENHRY and CDR2 is SYGVKD. The CDR3 runs to 15 residues.

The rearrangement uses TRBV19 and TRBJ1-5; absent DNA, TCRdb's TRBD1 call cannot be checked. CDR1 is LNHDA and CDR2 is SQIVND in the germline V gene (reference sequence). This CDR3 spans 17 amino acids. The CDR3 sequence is CASSTTGIGPSNQPQHF.

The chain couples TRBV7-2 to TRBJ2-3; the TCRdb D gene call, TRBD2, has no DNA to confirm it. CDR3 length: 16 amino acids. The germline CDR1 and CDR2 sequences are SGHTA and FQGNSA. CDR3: CASSLTSGISTDTQYF.

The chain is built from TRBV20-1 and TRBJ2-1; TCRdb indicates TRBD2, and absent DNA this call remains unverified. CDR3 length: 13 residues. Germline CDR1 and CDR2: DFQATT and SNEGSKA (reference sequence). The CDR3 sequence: CSAAGLAHNEQFF.

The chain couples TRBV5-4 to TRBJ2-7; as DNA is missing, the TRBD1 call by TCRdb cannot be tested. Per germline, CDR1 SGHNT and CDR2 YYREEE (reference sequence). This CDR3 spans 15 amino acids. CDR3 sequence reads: CASSAGTEPTYEQYF.

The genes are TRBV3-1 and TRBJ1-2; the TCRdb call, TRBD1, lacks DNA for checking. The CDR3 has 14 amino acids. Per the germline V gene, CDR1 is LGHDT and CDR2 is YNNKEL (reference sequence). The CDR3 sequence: CASSQETGSYGYTF.

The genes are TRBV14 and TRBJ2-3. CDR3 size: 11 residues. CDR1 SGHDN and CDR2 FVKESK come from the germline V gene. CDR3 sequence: CASGYLDTQYF.